This T cell receptor beta chain originates from a study of cytomegalovirus exposure and HLA in healthy donors. In the study overall: Among the 300 to 500 genotyped donors, 65% to 85% were placed in the Caucasian-associated ancestry cluster.

Primers for the PCR totalled 60 Vbeta and 13 Jbeta. Repertoires were generated with immunoSEQ multiplex PCR, while TCRdb's copy carries only in-frame clones and drops some. The sample has about 120,000 clones; around three quarters are singletons. All donors participated as healthy donors of bone marrow. Germline values: CDR1 LGHNA, CDR2 YNFKEQ. V was cut by 1 base and J by 4 bases, with 16 bases left in between. The CDR3 loop spans 16 amino acids. The material sequenced was PBMCs. The genes are TRBV4-2 and TRBJ1-1; a weak D match, TRBD1 (6 bases). The receptor comes from a middle-aged woman in good health and CMV-seropositive. Written as DNA, the CDR3 is TGTGCCAGCAGCCAAGGTAATCAGGGGAGGGCCACTGAAGCTTTCTTT. Translation gives CASSQGNQGRATEAFF.